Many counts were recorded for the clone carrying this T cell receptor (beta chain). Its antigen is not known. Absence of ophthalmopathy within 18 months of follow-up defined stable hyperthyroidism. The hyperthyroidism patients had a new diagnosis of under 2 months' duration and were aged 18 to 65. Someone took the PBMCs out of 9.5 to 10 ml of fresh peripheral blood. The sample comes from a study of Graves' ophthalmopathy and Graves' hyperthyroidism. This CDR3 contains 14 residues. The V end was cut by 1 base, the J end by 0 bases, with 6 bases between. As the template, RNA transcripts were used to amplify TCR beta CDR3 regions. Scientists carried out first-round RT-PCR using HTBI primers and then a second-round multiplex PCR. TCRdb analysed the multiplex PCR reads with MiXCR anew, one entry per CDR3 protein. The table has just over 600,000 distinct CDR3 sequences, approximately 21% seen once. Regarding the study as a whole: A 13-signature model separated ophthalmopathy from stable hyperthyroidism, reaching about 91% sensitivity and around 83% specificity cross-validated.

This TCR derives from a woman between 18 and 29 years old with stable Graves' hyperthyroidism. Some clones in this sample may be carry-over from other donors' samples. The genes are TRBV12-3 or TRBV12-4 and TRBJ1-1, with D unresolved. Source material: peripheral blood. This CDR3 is CASSLGDLNTEAFF. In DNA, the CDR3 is TGTGCCAGCAGTTTAGGCGACCTGAACACTGAAGCTTTCTTT.